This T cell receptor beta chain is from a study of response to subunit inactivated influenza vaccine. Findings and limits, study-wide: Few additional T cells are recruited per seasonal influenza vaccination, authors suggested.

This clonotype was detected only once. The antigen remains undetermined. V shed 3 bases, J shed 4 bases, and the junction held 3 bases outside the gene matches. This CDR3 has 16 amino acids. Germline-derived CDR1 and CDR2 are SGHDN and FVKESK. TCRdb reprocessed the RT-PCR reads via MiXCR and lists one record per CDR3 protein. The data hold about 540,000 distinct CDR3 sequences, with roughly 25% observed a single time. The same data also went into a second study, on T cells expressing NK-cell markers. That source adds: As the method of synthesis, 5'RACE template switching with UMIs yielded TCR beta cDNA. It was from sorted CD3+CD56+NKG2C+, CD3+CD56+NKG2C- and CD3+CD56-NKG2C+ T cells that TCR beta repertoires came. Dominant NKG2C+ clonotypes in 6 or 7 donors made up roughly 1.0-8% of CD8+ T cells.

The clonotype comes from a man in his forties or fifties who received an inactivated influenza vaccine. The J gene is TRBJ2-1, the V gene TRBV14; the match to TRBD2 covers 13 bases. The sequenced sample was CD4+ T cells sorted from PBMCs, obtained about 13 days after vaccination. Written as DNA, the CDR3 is TGTGCCAGCAGCCACCAGGGACTAGCGGGATACAATGAGCAGTTCTTC. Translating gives CASSHQGLAGYNEQFF.